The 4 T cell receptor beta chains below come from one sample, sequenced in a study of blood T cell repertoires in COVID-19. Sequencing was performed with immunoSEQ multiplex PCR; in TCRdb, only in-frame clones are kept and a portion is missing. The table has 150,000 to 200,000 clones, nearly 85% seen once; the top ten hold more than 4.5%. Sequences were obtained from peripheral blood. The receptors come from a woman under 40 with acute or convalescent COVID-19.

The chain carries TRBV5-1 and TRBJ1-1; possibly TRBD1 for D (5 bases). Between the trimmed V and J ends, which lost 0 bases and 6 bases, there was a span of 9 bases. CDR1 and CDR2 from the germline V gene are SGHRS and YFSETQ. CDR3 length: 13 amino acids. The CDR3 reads CASSLGGTPEAFF. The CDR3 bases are TGCGCCAGCAGCTTGGGGGGCACTCCTGAAGCTTTCTTT.

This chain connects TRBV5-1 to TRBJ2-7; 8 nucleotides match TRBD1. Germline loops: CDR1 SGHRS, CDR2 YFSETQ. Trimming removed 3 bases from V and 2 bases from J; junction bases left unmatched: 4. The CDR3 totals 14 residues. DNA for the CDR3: TGCGCCAGCAGCTCGACAGGGGCAGCCTACGAGCAGTACTTC. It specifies CASSSTGAAYEQYF.

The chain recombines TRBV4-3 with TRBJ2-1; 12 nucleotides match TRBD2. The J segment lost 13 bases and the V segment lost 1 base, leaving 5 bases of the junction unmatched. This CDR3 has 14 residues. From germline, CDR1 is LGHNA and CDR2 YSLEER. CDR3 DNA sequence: TGCGCCAGCAGCCAAGGACTAGCGGGGGTGGGACAGTTCTTC. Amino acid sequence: CASSQGLAGVGQFF.

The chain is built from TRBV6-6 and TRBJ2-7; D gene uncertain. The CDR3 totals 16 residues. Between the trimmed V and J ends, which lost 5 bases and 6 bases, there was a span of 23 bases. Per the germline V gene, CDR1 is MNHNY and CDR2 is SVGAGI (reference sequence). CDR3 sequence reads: CASSRTSRGYPSEQYF. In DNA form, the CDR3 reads TGTGCCAGCAGTCGCACGTCGCGTGGTTACCCGAGCGAGCAGTACTTC.